Listed here are 25 T cell receptor beta chains from one sample, sequenced in a study of tumor-infiltrating lymphocytes in primary liver carcinoma. Blood RNA came from unsorted whole blood; germline DNA was also extracted. From around 500 ng of total RNA, TCR beta-specific cDNA was reverse-transcribed using a constant-region primer. What produced the TCR beta libraries was three nested multiplex PCR rounds using slightly modified ARM-PCR. The two initial PCR rounds, around 10 cycles each, used TRBV1-TRBV30 forward and C-beta reverse primers. TCRdb re-analysed the multiplex PCR reads in MiXCR, keeping a single row per CDR3 protein. The data hold approximately 310,000 distinct CDR3 sequences, with over 55% observed a single time. What was sequenced was peripheral blood. These receptors were obtained from a man aged 35 to 55 with primary liver carcinoma and hepatitis B virus infection.

A remark on this clonotype: This may be a read error: a much more frequent sequence differs by one nucleotide. The chain links TRBV6-6 to TRBJ2-2, with no clear D. V lost 5 bases to trimming and J lost 1 base, with 11 bases between them. The germline V gene has CDR1 MNHNY and CDR2 SVGAGI (reference sequence). The CDR3 extends over 15 amino acids. As DNA, the CDR3 is TGTGCCAGCAGTGGTCATGGGCGGAACACCGGGGAGCTGTTTTTT. Its translation: CASSGHGRNTGELFF.

The genes are TRBV5-6 and TRBJ2-5, with 11 bases lining up with TRBD1. The CDR3 totals 15 residues. With V trimmed by 3 bases and J by 8 bases, 9 bases remained unmatched. CDR1 is SGHDT and CDR2 is YYEEEE in the germline V gene. The CDR3 DNA follows: TGTGCCAGCAGCTGGACAGGGGGCGCGGAGGATACCCAGTACTTC. Its translation is CASSWTGGAEDTQYF. The full variable domain, in which reference TRBV5-6 and TRBJ2-5 provide the parts outside the CDR3, is DAGVTQSPTHLIKTRGQQVTLRCSPKSGHDTVSWYQQALGQGPQFIFQYYEEEERQRGNFPDRFSGHQFPNYSSELNVNALLLGDSALYLCASSWTGGAEDTQYFGPGTRLLVL.

This clonotype was observed a handful of times. V usage is TRBV6-5 and J usage is TRBJ1-1, with 7 positions matching TRBD1. CDR1 and CDR2 (germline): MNHEY, SVGAGI. This CDR3 is built from 15 residues. J lost 5 bases, V lost 6 bases, and 12 bases had no gene match. The CDR3 DNA reads as TGTGCCAGCAGCCCGACTTTCAGGACAGGAACTGAAGCTTTCTTT. Translation: CASSPTFRTGTEAFF.

This chain links TRBV4-2 with TRBJ2-2; 9 nucleotides match TRBD2. The CDR3 has 15 residues. Germline CDR1 is LGHNA and CDR2 is YNFKEQ. V was clipped by 2 bases and J by 15 bases; unmatched bases: 13. CDR3 DNA: TGTGCCAGCAGCCAATCTAGCGGGAACACCGGGGACTTGTTTTTT. Translating gives CASSQSSGNTGDLFF.

On this clonotype itself: The CDR3 end shows no conserved phenylalanine or tryptophan, and so a read error is likely. The rearrangement links TRBV11-2 to TRBJ2-2; D possibly corresponds to TRBD2 (6 bases). CDR1 is SGHAT and CDR2 is FQNNGV in the germline V gene. CDR3 size: 16 residues. DNA of the CDR3: TGTGCCAGCAGCTTTGAAGGGGCAGGAGGGGCCGGGAAGCTGTTTTTA. Translation gives CASSFEGAGGAGKLFL.

With respect to this clonotype: One junction end does not reproduce the germline sequence, and a read error may be involved. The V call is TRBV28, the J call TRBJ2-3, with D perhaps matching TRBD2 (5 bases). The CDR3 contains 16 residues. The V gene's germline CDR1 is MDHEN and CDR2 SYDVKM. The DNA for the CDR3 is TGTGCCAGCAGTCGTTCCCAGCGGTCAGAACTAGATGCGCAGTATTTT. Its translation is CASSRSQRSELDAQYF.

For this clonotype: Given a much more abundant clone one base away, this may be a read error. The chain carries TRBV6-6 and TRBJ2-6; D is possibly TRBD1 (5 bases). V was cut by 6 bases and J by 1 base, with 13 bases left in between. The CDR3 has 16 amino acids. Germline-derived CDR1 and CDR2 are MNHNY and SVGAGI (reference sequence). CDR3 protein: CASSWTAGSGANVLTF. The CDR3 bases are TGTGCCAGCAGCTGGACGGCAGGGTCTGGGGCCAACGTCCTGACTTTC.

With respect to this clonotype: This could be a read error, since a much larger clone is one nucleotide away. V and J are TRBV6-2 or TRBV6-3 and TRBJ2-7; TRBD1 might be the D (6 bases). This CDR3 comprises 14 residues. Per germline, CDR1 MNHEY and CDR2 SVGEGT. CDR3 in amino acids: CVSSVGQRNYEQYF. The CDR3 region has the DNA TGTGTCAGCAGTGTTGGACAGAGGAATTACGAGCAGTACTTC.

This clonotype was detected many times. V is TRBV6-6 and J is TRBJ2-3; 10 nucleotides agree with TRBD2. The CDR3 totals 15 residues. V shed 5 bases and J 10 bases; nucleotides not matched to a gene: 12. Germline V lookup: CDR1 MNHNY, CDR2 SVGAGI (reference sequence). This CDR3 is CASSQSSGSFTSQYF. The CDR3, as DNA: TGTGCCAGCAGTCAGTCTAGCGGGAGTTTCACGTCGCAGTATTTT.

The chain couples TRBV24-1 to TRBJ2-1; D not certain. Germline V gene lookup returns CDR1 KGHDR and CDR2 SFDVKD. There are 13 residues in the CDR3. The ends were cut back, 5 bases at V and 7 bases at J, with 11 bases in the middle. The CDR3 sequence: CATSGRAQNEQFF. DNA for the CDR3: TGTGCCACCAGTGGCCGGGCCCAAAATGAGCAGTTCTTC.

In its sample, this clonotype was seen once. V gene TRBV6-5 combines with J gene TRBJ2-1; D uncertain. Germline V gene lookup returns CDR1 MNHEY and CDR2 SVGAGI. The CDR3 runs 14 residues. V gave up 5 bases and J gave up 2 bases, with 10 bases separating them. CDR3 nucleotide sequence: TGTGCCAGCAGTGCGCATAGAGCCTACAATGAGCAGTTCTTC. It translates to CASSAHRAYNEQFF.

Concerning this clonotype itself: Just one base apart from a much larger clone, this may be a read error. The chain uses TRBV29-1 and TRBJ2-7; 8 nucleotides align to TRBD2. Germline V gene data show CDR1 as SQVTM and CDR2 as ANQGSEA. This CDR3 is built from 13 residues. The CDR3, as DNA: TGCAACGTTGAAGAAATAAGCGGGAGCGAGCAGTACTTC. Protein product: CNVEEISGSEQYF.

About this clonotype itself: A much larger clonotype is one base distant, so this may be a read error. V and J are TRBV6-1 and TRBJ2-1, with a tentative D call TRBD2 (5 bases). Germline CDR1 and CDR2: MNHNS and SASEGT. The CDR3 consists of 15 residues. The DNA for the CDR3 is TGTGCCTGCAGGACTCTCTCGGGCCTGGGGAATGAGCAGTTCTTC. It yields the protein CACRTLSGLGNEQFF.

About this clonotype itself: A much larger clone sits a single nucleotide away, making a read error possible. The chain joins TRBV29-1 to TRBJ2-1, with D possibly matching TRBD2 (5 bases). The CDR3 runs 12 residues. The V gene's germline CDR1 is SQVTM and CDR2 ANQGSEA. V was clipped by 3 bases and J by 10 bases, with 13 bases between them. CDR3 region: CSVERGPLEQFF. DNA of the CDR3: TGCAGCGTTGAGAGAGGGCCGTTAGAGCAGTTCTTC.

Comment on this clonotype: It may be a read error: a sequence one base away is much more abundant. This chain uses TRBV28 with TRBJ1-4; D is unclear. Trimming left V 5 bases short and J 10 bases short, with 11 bases between. The germline V gene has CDR1 MDHEN and CDR2 SYDVKM. There are 12 residues in the CDR3. The CDR3 loop is CASSPNYGKLFF. The CDR3 region has the DNA TGTGCCAGCAGTCCCAACTACGGAAAACTGTTTTTT.

For this clonotype: Mismatch with germline at one junction end may stem from a read error. The rearrangement uses TRBV4-2 and TRBJ2-3; D gene uncertain. The CDR3 covers 15 residues. CDR1 is LGHNA and CDR2 is YNFKEQ in the germline V gene. Here the CDR3 DNA reads TGTGCCAGCAGCCAAGACCCCCTTGGGGAAAATACTCAGTATTTT. It encodes CASSQDPLGENTQYF.

The CDR3 nucleotides read TGTGCCTGGAAACCCCAGGGCTACGAGCAGTACTTC. This codes for CAWKPQGYEQYF. The chain carries TRBV30 and TRBJ2-7; tentatively, D is TRBD1 (5 bases). V dropped 4 bases and J dropped 3 bases, with 10 bases sitting between them. CDR3 length: 12 amino acids. The V gene's germline CDR1 is GTSNPN and CDR2 SVGIG (reference sequence).

This sequence joins TRBV4-1 and TRBJ2-7; 14 bases are shared with TRBD2. V lost 8 bases, J lost 7 bases, and 34 bases stayed unmatched. Germline values: CDR1 MGHRA, CDR2 YSYEKL. CDR3 length equals 23 residues. This chain's CDR3 is CASCRLPGQGIPTSGRAGGEQYF. The CDR3 DNA reads TGCGCCAGCTGTCGTCTACCGGGACAGGGGATACCGACTAGCGGGAGGGCCGGGGGAGAGCAGTACTTC.

The V call is TRBV6-2 or TRBV6-3, the J call TRBJ2-4, with a tentative D call TRBD2 (6 bases). Trimming took 2 bases from V and 9 from J, leaving 20 bases between them. CDR3 size: 16 residues. The germline gives CDR1 MNHEY, CDR2 SVGEGT. This chain's CDR3 is CASSYPGTGDWCIQYF. The CDR3 bases are TGTGCCAGCAGTTACCCCGGGACGGGGGATTGGTGCATTCAGTACTTC.

Of note for this clonotype: A junction end diverges from the germline sequence, so it may reflect a read error. This chain joins TRBV13 and TRBJ1-3; no definite D call. This CDR3 has 14 residues. Germline assignment: CDR1 PRHDT and CDR2 FYEKMQ (reference sequence). CDR3 nucleotides: TGTGCCAGCAGCTTAGCTCTCTCTGGAAACACCAAATATTTT. This codes for CASSLALSGNTKYF. The complete variable domain, with remaining parts taken from reference TRBV13 and TRBJ1-3, reads AAGVIQSPRHLIKEKRETATLKCYPIPRHDTVYWYQQGPGQDPQFLISFYEKMQSDKGSIPDRFSAQQFSDYHSELNMSSLELGDSALYFCASSLALSGNTKYFGEGSWLTVV.

To note about this clonotype: The junction departs from germline at one end; a sequencing error may be responsible. This chain's CDR3 is CASSLTETAEQYF. Here the CDR3 DNA reads TGTGCCAGCAGCTTAACCGAGACGGCCGAGCAGTATTTC. The chain uses TRBV11-2 and TRBJ2-7; no reliable D call. Germline CDR1 is SGHAT and CDR2 is FQNNGV. The CDR3 has 13 residues.

This clonotype was observed a few times. The germline gene is not matched at one end of the junction; a read error may be the cause. The chain employs TRBV6-5 and TRBJ1-4; D gene uncertain. CDR1 and CDR2 from the germline V gene are MNHEY and SVGAGI. The CDR3 sequence is 12 residues long. The CDR3 sequence: CVSSTPPGKLFF. DNA for the CDR3: TGTGTCAGCAGTACCCCTCCGGGAAAACTGTTTTTT.

With regard to this clonotype: A clone one base away is much larger, so this may be a read error. The chain links TRBV29-1 to TRBJ2-1; a possible D gene is TRBD2 (6 bases). Germline assignment: CDR1 SQVTM and CDR2 ANQGSEA. The CDR3 contains 8 residues. The CDR3 is CSVWGGLF. In nucleotides, the CDR3 is TGCAGCGTTTGGGGAGGACTCTTC.

This clonotype was counted ten times or more. This chain joins TRBV6-5 and TRBJ2-1; 14 bases map to TRBD2. This CDR3 is built from 15 residues. Germline V CDR1 and CDR2: MNHEY, SVGAGI. V lost 5 bases to trimming and J lost 5 bases; unmatched junction nucleotides: 2. The chain's CDR3 is CASSQGLAGDNEQFF. The CDR3 DNA follows: TGTGCCAGCAGTCAGGGACTAGCGGGAGACAATGAGCAGTTCTTC.

This clonotype was recorded at least ten times. This chain joins TRBV29-1 and TRBJ2-1; D unresolved. V shed 2 bases and J shed 7 bases, with 6 bases lying between them. Looked up from germline, CDR1 is SQVTM and CDR2 is ANQGSEA. This CDR3 has 11 residues. CDR3 sequence (DNA): TGCAGCGTTGAACAAGGAAATGAGCAGTTCTTC. Translating it yields CSVEQGNEQFF.